A selection of T cell receptor beta chains follows, all from one sample in a study of T cell changes during pregnancy in multiple sclerosis. Generated by immunoSEQ multiplex PCR, the TCRdb table keeps only in-frame clones and is missing some. The sample records 45,000 to 50,000 clones, almost 95% being singletons. Sequenced material: CD8+ T cells from peripheral blood mononuclear cells, taken in the first trimester of pregnancy. The receptors were sampled from a female donor with multiple sclerosis, enrolled in a pregnancy study. The CDR3 runs from the conserved cysteine through the conserved F or W. A D gene is named only where the DNA matches it firmly. Not every row has a clone size; where given, it reads once, few, many or a size class.

V gene	J gene	D gene	clone size	CDR3 DNA	CDR3 protein
TRBV19	TRBJ2-1	TRBD1	few	TGTGCCAGTAGTATAAGGGACAGTCGCTACAATGAGCAGTTCTTC	CASSIRDSRYNEQFF
TRBV5-5	TRBJ2-1	TRBD2	.	TGTGCCAGCAGCTTCGGGGGGGGCTTTAACAATGAGCAGTTCTTC	CASSFGGGFNNEQFF
TRBV4-1	TRBJ2-1	TRBD2	once	TGCGCCAGCAGCCAAGGGTGGACTAGCCTGTTCTTC	CASSQGWTSLFF
TRBV9	TRBJ2-2	.	.	TGTGCCAGCAGCGATTCAGGGTCGAGCACCGGGGAGCTGTTTTTT	CASSDSGSSTGELFF
TRBV27	TRBJ2-1	TRBD2	.	TGTGCCAGCAGTTTATCGAGCGGGGGGCTTTACAATGAGCAGTTCTTC	CASSLSSGGLYNEQFF
TRBV29-1	TRBJ2-7	TRBD1	once	TGCAGCGTTGTCGAGGCAGGGGGCCTCGTCTCCTACGAGCAGTACTTC	CSVVEAGGLVSYEQYF
TRBV9	TRBJ1-3	.	once	TGTGCCAGCAGCTTGGACACGCTCTCTGGAAACACCATATATTTT	CASSLDTLSGNTIYF
TRBV9	TRBJ2-7	.	.	TGTGCCAGCAGCGTCTCAGGGGGGAGCTCCTACGAGCAGTACTTC	CASSVSGGSSYEQYF
TRBV2	TRBJ2-5	TRBD1	.	TGTGCCTCCAAGCTGAGGACAGGCAACCAAGAGACCCAGTACTTC	CASKLRTGNQETQYF
TRBV6-1	TRBJ2-7	TRBD2	.	TGTGCCAGCAGTGCTCCCGGGGGGGGGAACGAGCAGTACTTC	CASSAPGGGNEQYF
TRBV5-1	TRBJ2-5	TRBD2	.	TGCGCCAGCAGCTTGGAGCTAGCGGGACAAGAGACCCAGTACTTC	CASSLELAGQETQYF
TRBV7-6	TRBJ2-3	.	.	TGTGCCAGCAGCCCCGGCAGGTACACAGATACGCAGTATTTT	CASSPGRYTDTQYF
TRBV2	TRBJ2-7	.	.	TGTGCCAGCAGGGAGGGAGGACCCTACGAGCAGTACTTC	CASREGGPYEQYF
TRBV4-3	TRBJ1-3	TRBD1	.	TGCGCCAGCAGCCAATGGACAGGCGTCTTCTCTGGAAACACCATATATTTT	CASSQWTGVFSGNTIYF
TRBV5-8	TRBJ2-7	.	.	TGTGCCAGCAGCTTGGGGCCAGACCTCCTAGGGCAGTACTTC	CASSLGPDLLGQYF
TRBV28	TRBJ2-1	TRBD2	.	TGTGCCAGCAGTTTATCCCGGACTAGCCCCAAAATGGACAATGAGCAGTTCTTC	CASSLSRTSPKMDNEQFF
TRBV5-1	TRBJ2-7	TRBD1	once	TGCGCCAGCAGCTCGGACCGGGACAGGGGGCATGGAGAGCAGTACTTC	CASSSDRDRGHGEQYF
TRBV4-3	TRBJ1-6	TRBD1	.	TGCGCCAGCAGCCAAGATCAGGGACAGGGTTATTCACCCCTCCACTTT	CASSQDQGQGYSPLHF
TRBV19	TRBJ2-7	.	once	TGTGCCAGTGCGGCAGGGCGCATAGCTGGTAGCTACGAGCAGTACTTC	CASAAGRIAGSYEQYF
TRBV4-3	TRBJ2-2	TRBD1	.	TGCGCCAGCAGCGAAGGGGACAGGGCCACCGGGGAGCTGTTTTTT	CASSEGDRATGELFF
TRBV19	TRBJ1-2	TRBD1	.	TGTGCCAGTAGTATCCCCGGACAGGGGGCATTTCGCGGCTACACCTTC	CASSIPGQGAFRGYTF
TRBV10-3	TRBJ2-6	.	.	TGTGCCATCAAGGGGCAGGGTATGGGGGCCAACGTCCTGACTTTC	CAIKGQGMGANVLTF
TRBV7-9	TRBJ1-5	.	once	TGTGCCTCCACGAGAGGGAATCAGCCCCAGCATTTT	CASTRGNQPQHF
TRBV19	TRBJ2-7	.	.	TGTGCCAGTAGTATACGGGCCGAGGGAACCTACGAGCAGTACTTC	CASSIRAEGTYEQYF
TRBV9	TRBJ1-2	.	.	TGTGCCAGCGAGGGACACAGAATCGACACGACTAACTATGGCTACACCTTC	CASEGHRIDTTNYGYTF
TRBV7-9	TRBJ1-1	.	.	TGTGCCAGCAGCCCGAGCGGATCTGCCGTTTTATCTCAGGCTTTCTTT	CASSPSGSAVLSQAFF
TRBV6-5	TRBJ2-2	.	.	TGTGCCAGCAGTTTTCAGGGGAACACCGGGGAGCTGTTTTTT	CASSFQGNTGELFF
TRBV27	TRBJ2-7	TRBD1	.	TGTGCCAGCAGTTTATCTCGGGACAGGGTCTTCGAGCAGTACTTC	CASSLSRDRVFEQYF
TRBV4-2	TRBJ2-4	.	.	TGTGCCAGCAGCCAAGATCCTCAGGGGGCCAAAAACATTCAGTACTTC	CASSQDPQGAKNIQYF
TRBV2	TRBJ1-1	TRBD1	.	TGTGCCGGCGGGGGGACAGAGGCTTTCTTT	CAGGGTEAFF
TRBV7-9	TRBJ1-2	.	.	TGTGCCAGCAGCTTATTTAGCGGGAGCTCGCCCTCCTATGGCTACACCTTC	CASSLFSGSSPSYGYTF
TRBV7-9	TRBJ2-7	TRBD1	.	TGTGCCAGCAGCACGGGACAGGGGAGAGACGAGCAGTACTTC	CASSTGQGRDEQYF
TRBV9	TRBJ2-1	.	.	TGTGCCAGCAGCGTTACCGGGGGCTCCTACAATGAGCAGTTCTTC	CASSVTGGSYNEQFF
TRBV25-1	TRBJ2-7	.	.	TGTGCCACCCTACAGTGGACCTACGAGCAGTACTTC	CATLQWTYEQYF
TRBV19	TRBJ1-5	TRBD1	.	TGTGCCAGTACCTTCCTTAGGGGACAGGGGAGGGGGAGCAATCAGCCCCAGCATTTT	CASTFLRGQGRGSNQPQHF
TRBV7-9	TRBJ2-6	.	.	TGTGCCAGCAGCTTACGTCAGGGCCACTCTGGGGCCAACGTCCTGACTTTC	CASSLRQGHSGANVLTF
TRBV5-4	TRBJ2-7	TRBD2	.	TGTGCCAGCAGCTTGCGGGGGGTCCGATACGAGCAGTACTTC	CASSLRGVRYEQYF
TRBV5-1	TRBJ2-1	TRBD2	.	TGCGCCAGCAGCCCCGGGACTAGCGGGACCAGCTCCTACAATGAGCAGTTCTTC	CASSPGTSGTSSYNEQFF
TRBV11-2	TRBJ1-4	.	.	TGTGCCAGCAGCTTAGTACGGGGGGATGAAAAACTGTTTTTT	CASSLVRGDEKLFF
TRBV9	TRBJ1-2	TRBD1	.	TGTGCCAGCAGCGTAGAAGTAGGGGGACGGACAGGGGCGAACTATGGCTACACCTTC	CASSVEVGGRTGANYGYTF
TRBV19	TRBJ2-2	.	.	TGTGCCAGTAGGAGCGGGAACACCGGGGAGCTGTTTTTT	CASRSGNTGELFF
TRBV7-9	TRBJ1-2	TRBD1	.	TGTGCCAGCAGCTTAGCGGGGACAGCCTATGGCTACACCTTC	CASSLAGTAYGYTF
TRBV4-3	TRBJ2-3	.	.	TGCGCCAGCAGCCCCACCGGTACAGATACGCAGTATTTT	CASSPTGTDTQYF
TRBV7-6	TRBJ1-5	.	.	TGTGCCAGCAGCTTAGAACCAGGAATCAATCAGCCCCAGCATTTT	CASSLEPGINQPQHF
TRBV5-1	TRBJ2-7	.	.	TGCGCCAGCAGCTTGTCCGGGAGCGGTTACGAGCAGTACTTC	CASSLSGSGYEQYF
TRBV10-3	TRBJ1-1	TRBD1	.	TGTGCCATCAGTGAGCGAAAGGGGGCGGGCACTGAAGCTTTCTTT	CAISERKGAGTEAFF
TRBV15	TRBJ2-3	TRBD1	.	TGTGCCACCAGCAGGTCCTTAGGGGACAGACTCACAGATACGCAGTATTTT	CATSRSLGDRLTDTQYF
TRBV6-5	TRBJ2-1	.	.	TGTGCCAGCAGTTACGGGCAGGGGCACAATGAGCAGTTCTTC	CASSYGQGHNEQFF
TRBV13	TRBJ1-2	.	once	TGTGCCAGCAGCTCAAGGTATCAGGGGTTCGATGGCTACACCTTC	CASSSRYQGFDGYTF
TRBV4-1	TRBJ1-1	.	few	TGCGCCAGCAGACCGGACAGAAAGAACACTGAAGCTTTCTTT	CASRPDRKNTEAFF
TRBV7-3	TRBJ1-2	TRBD1	.	TGTGCCAGCAGCTGGTCGACAGGGTATGGCTACACCTTC	CASSWSTGYGYTF
TRBV4-1	TRBJ2-2	.	.	TGCGCCAGCAGCCGTCAAGACAGGTCTTTGGGGGAGCTGTTTTTT	CASSRQDRSLGELFF